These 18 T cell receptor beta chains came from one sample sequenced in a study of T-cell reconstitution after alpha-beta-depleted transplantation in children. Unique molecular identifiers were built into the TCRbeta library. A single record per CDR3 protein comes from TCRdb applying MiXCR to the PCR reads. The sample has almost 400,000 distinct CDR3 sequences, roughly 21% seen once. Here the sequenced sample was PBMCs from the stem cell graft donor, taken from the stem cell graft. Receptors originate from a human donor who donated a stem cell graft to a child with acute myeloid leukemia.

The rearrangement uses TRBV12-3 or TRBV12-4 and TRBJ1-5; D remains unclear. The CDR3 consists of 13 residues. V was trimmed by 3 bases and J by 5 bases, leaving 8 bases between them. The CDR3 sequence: CASSFDGDQPQHF. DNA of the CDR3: TGTGCCAGCAGTTTCGACGGTGATCAGCCCCAGCATTTT.

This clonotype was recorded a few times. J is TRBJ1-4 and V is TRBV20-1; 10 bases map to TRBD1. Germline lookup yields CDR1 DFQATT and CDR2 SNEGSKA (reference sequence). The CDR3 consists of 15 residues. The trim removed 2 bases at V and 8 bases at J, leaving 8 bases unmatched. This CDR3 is CSARPAGTGAEKLFF. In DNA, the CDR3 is TGCAGTGCTAGACCCGCCGGGACAGGGGCCGAAAAACTGTTTTTT.

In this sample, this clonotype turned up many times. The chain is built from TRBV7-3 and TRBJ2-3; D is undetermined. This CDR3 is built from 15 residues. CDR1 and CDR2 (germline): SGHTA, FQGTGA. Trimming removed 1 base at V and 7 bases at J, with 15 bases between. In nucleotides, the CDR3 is TGTGCCAGCAGCTTAATGTGGATGAAGGGCCATACGCAGTATTTT. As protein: CASSLMWMKGHTQYF.

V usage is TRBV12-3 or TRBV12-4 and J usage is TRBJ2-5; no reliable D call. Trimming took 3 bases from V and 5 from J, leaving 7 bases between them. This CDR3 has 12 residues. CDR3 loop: CASSFAGETQYF. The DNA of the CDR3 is TGTGCCAGCAGTTTTGCCGGGGAGACCCAGTACTTC.

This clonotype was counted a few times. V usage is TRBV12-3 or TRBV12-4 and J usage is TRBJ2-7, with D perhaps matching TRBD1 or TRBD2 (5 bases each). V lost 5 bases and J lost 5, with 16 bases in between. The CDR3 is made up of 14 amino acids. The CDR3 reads CASSRPGRSDEQYF. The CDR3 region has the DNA TGTGCCAGCAGTCGCCCGGGACGGTCGGACGAGCAGTACTTC.

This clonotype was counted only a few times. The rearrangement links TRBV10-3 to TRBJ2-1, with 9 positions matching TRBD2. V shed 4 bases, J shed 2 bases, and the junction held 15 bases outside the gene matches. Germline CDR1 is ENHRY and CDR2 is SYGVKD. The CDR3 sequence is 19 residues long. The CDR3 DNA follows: TGTGCCATCAGTGCCCGGGCGGTGGTAGCGGGAGTAGCCTACAATGAGCAGTTCTTC. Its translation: CAISARAVVAGVAYNEQFF.

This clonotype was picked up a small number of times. The CDR3 nucleotides read TGCAGTGCTAACCGAGCGGGTTTGGAAGAGACCCAGTACTTC. Protein sequence: CSANRAGLEETQYF. The V gene is TRBV20-1, the J gene TRBJ2-5; D is possibly TRBD2 (6 bases). Between the trimmed V and J ends, which lost 4 bases and 3 bases, there was a span of 15 bases. The CDR3 has 14 amino acids. The germline gives CDR1 DFQATT, CDR2 SNEGSKA (reference sequence).

DNA for the CDR3: TGTGCCAGCAGTCCGGGACTCACGCCCTACGAGCAGTACTTC. This encodes CASSPGLTPYEQYF. This chain links TRBV27 with TRBJ2-7; a possible D gene is TRBD2 (6 bases). The V end was cut by 5 bases, the J end by 2 bases, with 13 bases between. CDR1 and CDR2 from the germline V gene are MNHEY and SMNVEV (reference sequence). The CDR3 runs 14 residues.

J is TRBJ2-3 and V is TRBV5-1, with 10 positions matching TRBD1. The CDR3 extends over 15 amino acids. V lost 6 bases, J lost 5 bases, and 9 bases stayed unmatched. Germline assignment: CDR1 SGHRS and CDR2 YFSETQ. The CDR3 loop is CASIPGQGRGDTQYF. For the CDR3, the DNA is TGCGCCAGCATCCCGGGACAGGGGAGAGGAGATACGCAGTATTTT.

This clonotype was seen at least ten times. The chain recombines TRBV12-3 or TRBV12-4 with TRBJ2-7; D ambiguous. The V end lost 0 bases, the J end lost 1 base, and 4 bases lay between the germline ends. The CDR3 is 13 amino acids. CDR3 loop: CASSLARSYEQYF. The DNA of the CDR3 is TGTGCCAGCAGTTTAGCCAGGTCCTACGAGCAGTACTTC.

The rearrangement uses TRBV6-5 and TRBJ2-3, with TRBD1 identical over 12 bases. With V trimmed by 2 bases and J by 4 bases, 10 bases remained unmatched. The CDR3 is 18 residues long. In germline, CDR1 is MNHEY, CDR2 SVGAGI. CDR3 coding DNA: TGTGCCAGCAGTTACCATTCCGGGACAGGGGGCGCGGCAGATACGCAGTATTTT. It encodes CASSYHSGTGGAADTQYF.

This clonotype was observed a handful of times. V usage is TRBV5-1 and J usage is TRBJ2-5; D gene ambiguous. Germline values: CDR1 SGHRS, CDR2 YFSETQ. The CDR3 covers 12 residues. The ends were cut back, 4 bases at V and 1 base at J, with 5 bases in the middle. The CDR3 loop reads CASSHGQETQYF. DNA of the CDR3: TGCGCCAGCAGCCACGGCCAAGAGACCCAGTACTTC.

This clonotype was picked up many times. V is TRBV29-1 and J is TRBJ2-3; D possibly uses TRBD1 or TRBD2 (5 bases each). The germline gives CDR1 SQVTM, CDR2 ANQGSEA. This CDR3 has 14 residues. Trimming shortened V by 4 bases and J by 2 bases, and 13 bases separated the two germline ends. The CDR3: CSVGGRQITDTQYF. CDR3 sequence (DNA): TGCAGCGTTGGAGGGCGACAGATCACAGATACGCAGTATTTT.

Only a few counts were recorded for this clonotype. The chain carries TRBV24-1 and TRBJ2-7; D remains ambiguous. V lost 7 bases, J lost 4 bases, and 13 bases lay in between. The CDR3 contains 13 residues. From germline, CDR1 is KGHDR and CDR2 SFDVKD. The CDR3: CATSQEDGYEQYF. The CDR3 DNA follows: TGTGCCACCAGCCAAGAGGACGGGTACGAGCAGTACTTC.

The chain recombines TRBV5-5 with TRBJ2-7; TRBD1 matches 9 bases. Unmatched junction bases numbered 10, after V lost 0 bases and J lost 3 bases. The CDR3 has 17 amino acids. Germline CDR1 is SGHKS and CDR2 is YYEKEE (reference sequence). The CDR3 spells CASSLEQGASSDYEQYF. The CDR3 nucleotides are TGTGCCAGCAGCTTGGAACAGGGGGCTTCCTCCGACTACGAGCAGTACTTC.

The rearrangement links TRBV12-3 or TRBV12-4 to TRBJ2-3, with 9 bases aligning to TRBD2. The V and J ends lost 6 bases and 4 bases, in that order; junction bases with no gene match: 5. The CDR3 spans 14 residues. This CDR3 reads CASRPGLASDTQYF. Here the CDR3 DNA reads TGTGCCAGCAGGCCGGGACTAGCCTCAGATACGCAGTATTTT.

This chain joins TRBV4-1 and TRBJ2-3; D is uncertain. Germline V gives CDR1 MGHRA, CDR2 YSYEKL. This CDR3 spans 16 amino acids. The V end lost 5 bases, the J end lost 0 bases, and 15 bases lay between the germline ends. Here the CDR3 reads CASSESSGSSTDTQYF. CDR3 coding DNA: TGCGCCAGCAGCGAGAGCAGTGGGTCTAGCACAGATACGCAGTATTTT.

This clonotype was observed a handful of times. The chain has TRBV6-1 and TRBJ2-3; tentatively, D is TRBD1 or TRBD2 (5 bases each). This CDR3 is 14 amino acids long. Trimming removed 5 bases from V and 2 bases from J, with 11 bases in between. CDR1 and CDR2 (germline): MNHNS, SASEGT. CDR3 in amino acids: CASSPGPLTDTQYF. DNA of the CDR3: TGTGCCAGCAGTCCGGGACCGCTCACAGATACGCAGTATTTT.